The clone carrying this T cell receptor beta chain was recorded once. Its specificity is unknown. The entry originates in a study of CD8+ T cells in alopecia areata. Background on the study: Tofacitinib was taken orally by treated patients, and the dose was 5 to 10 mg twice daily.

CDR1 and CDR2 from the germline V gene are SGHRS and YFSETQ. The V segment lost 4 bases and the J segment 0 bases; nucleotides outside the gene matches: 14. This CDR3 region has 18 residues. The sample's treatment: oral pan-JAK inhibitor, 5-10 mg twice daily. Sorted populations comprised CD4+ and CD8+ T cells obtained from PBMCs. Whole-study results and caveats: Although TCR sharing was seen in mice, sharing across patients was less clear, possibly for HLA-related reasons. Many expanded lesional clones remained in scalp and blood on tofacitinib.

Extraction of RNA preceded its reverse transcription into cDNA, which served as the sequencing template. Clones were sequenced by immunoSEQ multiplex PCR, and TCRdb holds only the in-frame ones, with some missing. The sample comprises 90,000 to 150,000 clones, about 54% of which are singletons, and 25% to 35% rests with the top ten. The sequence came from a human donor with alopecia areata. The rearrangement uses TRBV5-1 and TRBJ2-7, with 9 bases that match TRBD1. The sequences come from CD8+ T cells sorted from blood, collected at week 4, from a patient treated with tofacitinib. Written as DNA, the CDR3 is TGCGCCAGCAGCCCGGTCCCGGGACAGGGAGCGGCCTCCTACGAGCAGTACTTC. Amino acids: CASSPVPGQGAASYEQYF.